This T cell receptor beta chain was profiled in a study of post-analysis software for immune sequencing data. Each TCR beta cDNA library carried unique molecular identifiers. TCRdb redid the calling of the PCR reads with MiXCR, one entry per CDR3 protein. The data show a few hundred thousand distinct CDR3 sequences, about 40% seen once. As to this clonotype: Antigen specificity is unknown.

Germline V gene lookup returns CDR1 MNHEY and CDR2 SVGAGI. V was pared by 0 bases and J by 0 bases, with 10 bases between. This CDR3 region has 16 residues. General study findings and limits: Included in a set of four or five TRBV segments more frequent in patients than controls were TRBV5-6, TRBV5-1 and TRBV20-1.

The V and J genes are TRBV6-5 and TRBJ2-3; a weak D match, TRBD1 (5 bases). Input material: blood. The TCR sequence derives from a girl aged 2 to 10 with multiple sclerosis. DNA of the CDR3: TGTGCCAGCAGTTACTCGGGGCTGCCTAGCACAGATACGCAGTATTTT. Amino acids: CASSYSGLPSTDTQYF.